The present T cell receptor (beta chain) was sequenced within a study of beta chain features in type 1 diabetes. CDR3 length: 14 residues. Germline CDR1 and CDR2: SGHTA and FQGNSA. V lost 1 base and J lost 4, with 8 bases in between. Reverse transcription of all isolated RNA meant that expressed TCRB transcripts were sequenced. The table came from immunoSEQ multiplex PCR; TCRdb's copy has only in-frame clones and leaves some out. The data show some 280,000 clones, over 11% seen once. Only a few counts were recorded for this clone. Its specificity is unknown. Study conclusions and caveats: Moderately but significantly shorter TCRB CDR3s were found in Type 1 diabetes patients in all four CD4+ subsets.

The sample comprised naive CD4+ T cells from blood. The rearrangement links TRBV7-2 to TRBJ2-1; D is unclear. The sequence came from a man aged 30 to 39 with type 1 diabetes. The CDR3 reads CASSLGATYNEQFF. The CDR3 DNA is TGTGCCAGCAGCTTAGGGGCCACGTACAATGAGCAGTTCTTC.